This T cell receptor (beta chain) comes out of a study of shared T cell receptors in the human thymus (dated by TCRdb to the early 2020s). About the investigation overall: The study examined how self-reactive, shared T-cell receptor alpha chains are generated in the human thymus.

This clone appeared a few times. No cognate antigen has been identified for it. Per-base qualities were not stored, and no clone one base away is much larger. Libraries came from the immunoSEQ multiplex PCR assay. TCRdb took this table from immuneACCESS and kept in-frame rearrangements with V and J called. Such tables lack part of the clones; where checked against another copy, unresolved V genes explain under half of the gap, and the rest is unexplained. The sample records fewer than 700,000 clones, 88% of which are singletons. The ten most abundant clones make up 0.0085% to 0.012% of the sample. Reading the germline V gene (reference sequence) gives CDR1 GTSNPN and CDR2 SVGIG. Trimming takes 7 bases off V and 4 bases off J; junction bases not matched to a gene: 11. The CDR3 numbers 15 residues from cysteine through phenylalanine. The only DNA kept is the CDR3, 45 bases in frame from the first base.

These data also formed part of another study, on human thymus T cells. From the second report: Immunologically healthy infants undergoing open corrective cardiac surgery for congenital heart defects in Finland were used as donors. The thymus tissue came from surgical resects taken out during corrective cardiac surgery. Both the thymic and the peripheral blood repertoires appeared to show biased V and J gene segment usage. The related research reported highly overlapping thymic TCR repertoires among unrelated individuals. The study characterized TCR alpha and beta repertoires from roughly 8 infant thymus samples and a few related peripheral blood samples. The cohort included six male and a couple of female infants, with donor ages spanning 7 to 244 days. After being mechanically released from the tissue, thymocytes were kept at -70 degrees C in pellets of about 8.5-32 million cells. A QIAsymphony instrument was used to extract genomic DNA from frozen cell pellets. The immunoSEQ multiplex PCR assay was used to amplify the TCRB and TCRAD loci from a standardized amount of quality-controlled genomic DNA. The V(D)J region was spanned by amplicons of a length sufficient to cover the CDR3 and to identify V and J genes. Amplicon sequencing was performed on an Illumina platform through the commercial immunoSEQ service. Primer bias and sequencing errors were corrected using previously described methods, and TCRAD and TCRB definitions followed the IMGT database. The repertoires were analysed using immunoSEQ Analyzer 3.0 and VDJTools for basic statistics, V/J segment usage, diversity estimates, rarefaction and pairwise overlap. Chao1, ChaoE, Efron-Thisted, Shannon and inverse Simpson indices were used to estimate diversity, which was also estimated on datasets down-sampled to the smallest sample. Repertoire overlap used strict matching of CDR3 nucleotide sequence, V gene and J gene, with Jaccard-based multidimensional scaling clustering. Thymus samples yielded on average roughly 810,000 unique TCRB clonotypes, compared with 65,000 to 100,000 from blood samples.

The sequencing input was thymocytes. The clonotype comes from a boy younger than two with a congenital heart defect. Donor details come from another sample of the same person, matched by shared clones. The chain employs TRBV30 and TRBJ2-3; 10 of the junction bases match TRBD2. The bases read TGTGCCTTAATGCTAGGACTAGCGGTCCCAGATACGCAGTATTTT. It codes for CALMLGLAVPDTQYF.